The 2 T cell receptor beta chains in this list originate from one sample, sequenced in a study of technical replicates of blood from a handful of donors. Sequenced by immunoSEQ multiplex PCR; TCRdb stores in-frame clones only, minus some. The sample contains 55,000 to 60,000 clones, over 85% of which appear only once. The source material was PBMCs. The receptors stem from a human donor in good health. Some clones in this sample may be carry-over from other donors' samples.

This clone was recorded once. This chain uses TRBV7-8 with TRBJ1-5; D is unclear. The CDR3 is 13 residues long. CDR1 and CDR2 from the germline V gene are SGHVS and FQNEAQ. Trimming stripped 3 bases from V and 5 bases from J, with 8 bases between. For the CDR3, the DNA is TGTGCCAGCAGCTTTCGGGGAGATCAGCCCCAGCATTTT. This encodes CASSFRGDQPQHF.

The gene calls are TRBV7-8 and TRBJ1-5; 8 positions match TRBD1. Trimming removed 5 bases from V and 5 bases from J; junction bases left unmatched: 11. The CDR3 extends over 16 amino acids. From germline, CDR1 is SGHVS and CDR2 FQNEAQ. Here the CDR3 DNA reads TGTGCCAGCAGCCCAAGCCGGACAGGGAGGGATCAGCCCCAGCATTTT. Amino acids: CASSPSRTGRDQPQHF.